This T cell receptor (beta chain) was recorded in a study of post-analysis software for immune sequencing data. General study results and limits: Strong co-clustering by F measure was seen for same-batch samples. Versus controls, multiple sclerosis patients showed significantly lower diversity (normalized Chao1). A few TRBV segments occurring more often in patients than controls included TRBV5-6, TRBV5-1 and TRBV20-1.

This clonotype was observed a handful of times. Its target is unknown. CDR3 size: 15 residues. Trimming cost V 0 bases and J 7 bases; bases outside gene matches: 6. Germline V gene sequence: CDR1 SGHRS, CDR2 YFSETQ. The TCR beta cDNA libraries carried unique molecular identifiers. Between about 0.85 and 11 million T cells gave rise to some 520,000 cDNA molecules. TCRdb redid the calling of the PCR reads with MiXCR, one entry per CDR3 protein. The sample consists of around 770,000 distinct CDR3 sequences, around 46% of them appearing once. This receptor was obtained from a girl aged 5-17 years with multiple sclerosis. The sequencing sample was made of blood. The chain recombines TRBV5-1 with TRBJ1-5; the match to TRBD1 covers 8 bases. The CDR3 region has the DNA TGCGCCAGCAGCTTGGAGGCAGGGGGCGGGCAGCCCCAGCATTTT. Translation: CASSLEAGGGQPQHF.